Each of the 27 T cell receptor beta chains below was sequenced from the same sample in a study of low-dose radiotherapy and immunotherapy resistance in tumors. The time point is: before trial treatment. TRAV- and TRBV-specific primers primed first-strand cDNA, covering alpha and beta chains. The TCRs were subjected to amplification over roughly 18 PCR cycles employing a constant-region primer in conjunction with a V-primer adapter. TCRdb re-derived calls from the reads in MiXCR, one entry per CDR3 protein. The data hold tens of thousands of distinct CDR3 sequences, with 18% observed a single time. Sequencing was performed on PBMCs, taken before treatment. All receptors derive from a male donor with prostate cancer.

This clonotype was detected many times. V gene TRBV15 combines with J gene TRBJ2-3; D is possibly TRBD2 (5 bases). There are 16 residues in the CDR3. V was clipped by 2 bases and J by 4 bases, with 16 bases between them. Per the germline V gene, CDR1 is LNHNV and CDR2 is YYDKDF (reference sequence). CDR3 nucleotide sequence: TGTGCCACCAGCAGATCTTCTAGCCCCTTGGCAGATACGCAGTATTTT. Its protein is CATSRSSSPLADTQYF.

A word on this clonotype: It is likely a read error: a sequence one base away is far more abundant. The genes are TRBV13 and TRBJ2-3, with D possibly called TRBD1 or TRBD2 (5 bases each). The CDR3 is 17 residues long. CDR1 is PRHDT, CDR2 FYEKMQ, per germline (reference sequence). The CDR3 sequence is CAGSAIPGPSSADTQYF. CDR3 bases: TGTGCCGGCAGCGCGATCCCGGGACCCTCGAGCGCAGATACGCAGTATTTT.

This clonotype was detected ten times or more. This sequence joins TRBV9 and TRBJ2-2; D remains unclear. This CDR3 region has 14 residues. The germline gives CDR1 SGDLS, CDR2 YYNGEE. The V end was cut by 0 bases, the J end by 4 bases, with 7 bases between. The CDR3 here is CASSVGGGTGELFF. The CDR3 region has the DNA TGTGCCAGCAGCGTAGGGGGTGGCACCGGGGAGCTGTTTTTT.

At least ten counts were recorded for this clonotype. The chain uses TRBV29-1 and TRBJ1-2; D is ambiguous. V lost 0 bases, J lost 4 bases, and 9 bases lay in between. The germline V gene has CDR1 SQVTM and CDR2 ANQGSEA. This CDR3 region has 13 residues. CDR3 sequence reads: CSVEDLFGYGYTF. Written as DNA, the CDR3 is TGCAGCGTTGAAGATCTGTTTGGCTATGGCTACACCTTC. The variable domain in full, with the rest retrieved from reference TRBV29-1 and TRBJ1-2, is SAVISQKPSRDICQRGTSLTIQCQVDSQVTMMFWYRQQPGQSLTLIATANQGSEATYESGFVIDKFPISRPNLTFSTLTVSNMSPEDSSIYLCSVEDLFGYGYTFGSGTRLTVV.

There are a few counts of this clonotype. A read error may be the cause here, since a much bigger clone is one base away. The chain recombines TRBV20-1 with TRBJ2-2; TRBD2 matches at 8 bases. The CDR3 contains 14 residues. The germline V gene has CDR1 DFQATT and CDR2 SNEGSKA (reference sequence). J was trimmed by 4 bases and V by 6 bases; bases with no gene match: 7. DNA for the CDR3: TGCAGTGCCCAGATCGGGGGGGGCACCGGGGAGCTGTTTTTT. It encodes CSAQIGGGTGELFF.

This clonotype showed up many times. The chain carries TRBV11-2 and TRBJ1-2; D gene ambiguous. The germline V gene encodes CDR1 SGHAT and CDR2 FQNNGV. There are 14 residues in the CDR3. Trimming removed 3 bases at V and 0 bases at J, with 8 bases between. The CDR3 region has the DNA TGTGCCAGCAGCTTTTTTGGGCCTAACTATGGCTACACCTTC. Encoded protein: CASSFFGPNYGYTF.

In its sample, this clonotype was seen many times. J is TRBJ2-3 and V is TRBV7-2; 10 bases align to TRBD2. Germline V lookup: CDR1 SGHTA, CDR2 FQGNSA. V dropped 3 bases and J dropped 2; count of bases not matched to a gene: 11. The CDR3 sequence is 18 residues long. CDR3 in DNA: TGTGCCAGCAGCTTCAACTCCGGGACTAGCGACTCCACAGATACGCAGTATTTT. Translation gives CASSFNSGTSDSTDTQYF.

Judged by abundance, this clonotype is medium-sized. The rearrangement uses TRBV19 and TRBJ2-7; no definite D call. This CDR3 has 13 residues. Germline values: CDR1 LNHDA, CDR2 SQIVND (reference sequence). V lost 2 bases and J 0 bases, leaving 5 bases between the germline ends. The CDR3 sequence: CASSITVSYEQYF. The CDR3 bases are TGTGCCAGTAGTATAACAGTCTCCTACGAGCAGTACTTC. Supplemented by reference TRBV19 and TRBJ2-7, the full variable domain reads DGGITQSPKYLFRKEGQNVTLSCEQNLNHDAMYWYRQDPGQGLRLIYYSQIVNDFQKGDIAEGYSVSREKKESFPLTVTSAQKNPTAFYLCASSITVSYEQYFGPGTRLTVT.

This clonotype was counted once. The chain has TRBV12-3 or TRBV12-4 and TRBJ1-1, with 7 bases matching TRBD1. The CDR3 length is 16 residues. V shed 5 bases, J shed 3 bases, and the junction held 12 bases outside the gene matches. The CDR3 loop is CASSPQGRPGDTEAFF. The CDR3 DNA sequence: TGTGCCAGCAGTCCACAGGGGAGACCGGGTGACACTGAAGCTTTCTTT.

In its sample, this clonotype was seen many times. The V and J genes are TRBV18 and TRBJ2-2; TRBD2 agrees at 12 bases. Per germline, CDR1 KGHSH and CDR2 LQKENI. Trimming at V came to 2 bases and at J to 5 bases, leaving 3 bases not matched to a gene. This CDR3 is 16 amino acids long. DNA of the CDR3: TGTGCCAGCTCACCAGGACTAGCGGGGAGAACCGGGGAGCTGTTTTTT. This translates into CASSPGLAGRTGELFF.

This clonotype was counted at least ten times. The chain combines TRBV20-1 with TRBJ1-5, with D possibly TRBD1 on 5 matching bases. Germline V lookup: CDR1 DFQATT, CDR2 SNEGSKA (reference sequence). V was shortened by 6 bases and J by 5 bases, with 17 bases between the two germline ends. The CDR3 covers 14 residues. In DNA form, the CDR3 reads TGCAGTGCCCAAGGCCAGGGAAGGGATCAGCCCCAGCATTTT. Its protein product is CSAQGQGRDQPQHF.

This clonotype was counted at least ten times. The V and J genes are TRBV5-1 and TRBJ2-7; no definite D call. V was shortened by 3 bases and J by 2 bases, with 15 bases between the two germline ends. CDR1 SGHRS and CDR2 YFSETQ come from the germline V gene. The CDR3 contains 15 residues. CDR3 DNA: TGCGCCAGCAGCTCGGACGGACCCGGCGCCTACGAGCAGTACTTC. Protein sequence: CASSSDGPGAYEQYF.

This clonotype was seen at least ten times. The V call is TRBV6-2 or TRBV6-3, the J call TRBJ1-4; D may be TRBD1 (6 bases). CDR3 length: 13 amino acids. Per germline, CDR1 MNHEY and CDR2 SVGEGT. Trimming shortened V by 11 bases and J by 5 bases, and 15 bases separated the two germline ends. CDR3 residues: CAGATGRNEKLFF. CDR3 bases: TGTGCCGGGGCAACAGGGAGGAATGAAAAACTGTTTTTT.

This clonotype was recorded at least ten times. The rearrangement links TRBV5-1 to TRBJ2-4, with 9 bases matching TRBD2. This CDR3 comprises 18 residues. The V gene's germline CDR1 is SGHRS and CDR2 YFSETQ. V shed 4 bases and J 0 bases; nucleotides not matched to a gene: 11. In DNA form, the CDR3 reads TGCGCCAGCAGCCTACGCGCGGGGGGGGACCAAGCCAAAAACATTCAGTACTTC. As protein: CASSLRAGGDQAKNIQYF.

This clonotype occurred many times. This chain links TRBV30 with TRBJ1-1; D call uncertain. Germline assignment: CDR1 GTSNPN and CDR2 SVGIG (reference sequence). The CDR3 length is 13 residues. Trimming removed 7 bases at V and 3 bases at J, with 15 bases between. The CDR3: CASASSGYTEAFF. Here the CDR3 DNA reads TGTGCCTCGGCCTCTTCCGGGTACACTGAAGCTTTCTTT.

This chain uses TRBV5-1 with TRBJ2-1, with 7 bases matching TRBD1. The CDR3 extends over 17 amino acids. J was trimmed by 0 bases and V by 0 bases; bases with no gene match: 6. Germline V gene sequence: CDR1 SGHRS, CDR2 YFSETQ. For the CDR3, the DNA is TGCGCCAGCAGCTTGGGATTCGACAGGGCCTCCTACAATGAGCAGTTCTTC. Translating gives CASSLGFDRASYNEQFF.

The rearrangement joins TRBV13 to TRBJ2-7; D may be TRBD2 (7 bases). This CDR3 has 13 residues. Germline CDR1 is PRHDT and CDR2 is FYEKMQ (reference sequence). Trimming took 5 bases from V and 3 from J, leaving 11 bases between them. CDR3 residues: CASSTGGHYEQYF. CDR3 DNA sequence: TGTGCCAGCAGCACCGGGGGGCACTACGAGCAGTACTTC. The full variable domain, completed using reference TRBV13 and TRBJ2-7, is AAGVIQSPRHLIKEKRETATLKCYPIPRHDTVYWYQQGPGQDPQFLISFYEKMQSDKGSIPDRFSAQQFSDYHSELNMSSLELGDSALYFCASSTGGHYEQYFGPGTRLTVT.

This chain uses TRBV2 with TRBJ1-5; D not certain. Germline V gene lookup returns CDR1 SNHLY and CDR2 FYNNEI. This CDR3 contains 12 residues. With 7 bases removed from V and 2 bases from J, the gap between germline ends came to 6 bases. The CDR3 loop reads CASKEGNQPQHF. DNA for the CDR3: TGTGCCAGCAAGGAAGGCAATCAGCCCCAGCATTTT.

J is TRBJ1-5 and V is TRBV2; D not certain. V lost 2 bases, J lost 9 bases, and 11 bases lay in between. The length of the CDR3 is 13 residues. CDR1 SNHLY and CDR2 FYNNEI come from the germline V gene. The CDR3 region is CASSETLGRPQHF. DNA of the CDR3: TGTGCCAGCAGTGAAACCCTGGGCCGGCCCCAGCATTTT. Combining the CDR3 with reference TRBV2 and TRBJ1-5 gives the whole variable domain EPEVTQTPSHQVTQMGQEVILRCVPISNHLYFYWYRQILGQKVEFLVSFYNNEISEKSEIFDDQFSVERPDGSNFTLKIRSTKLEDSAMYFCASSETLGRPQHFGDGTRLSIL.

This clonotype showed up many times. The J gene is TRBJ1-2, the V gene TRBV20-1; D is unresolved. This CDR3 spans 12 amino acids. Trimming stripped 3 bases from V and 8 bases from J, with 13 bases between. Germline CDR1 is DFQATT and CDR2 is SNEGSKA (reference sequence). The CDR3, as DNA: TGCAGTGCTAGGGCGACCTCTTGGGGCTACACCTTC. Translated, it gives CSARATSWGYTF.

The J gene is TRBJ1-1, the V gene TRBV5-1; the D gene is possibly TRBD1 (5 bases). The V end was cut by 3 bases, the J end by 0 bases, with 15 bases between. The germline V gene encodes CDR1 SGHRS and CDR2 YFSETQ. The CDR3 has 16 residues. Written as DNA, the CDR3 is TGCGCCAGCAGCTCGGGTTATACAGGCTTGAACACTGAAGCTTTCTTT. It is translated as CASSSGYTGLNTEAFF.

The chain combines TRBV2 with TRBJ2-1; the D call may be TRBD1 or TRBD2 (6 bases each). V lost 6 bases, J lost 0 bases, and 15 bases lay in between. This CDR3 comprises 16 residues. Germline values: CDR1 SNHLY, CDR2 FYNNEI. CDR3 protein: CASRIEGGSSYNEQFF. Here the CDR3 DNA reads TGTGCCAGCAGGATCGAGGGGGGCAGCTCCTACAATGAGCAGTTCTTC. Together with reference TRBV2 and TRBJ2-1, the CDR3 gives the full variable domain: EPEVTQTPSHQVTQMGQEVILRCVPISNHLYFYWYRQILGQKVEFLVSFYNNEISEKSEIFDDQFSVERPDGSNFTLKIRSTKLEDSAMYFCASRIEGGSSYNEQFFGPGTRLTVL.

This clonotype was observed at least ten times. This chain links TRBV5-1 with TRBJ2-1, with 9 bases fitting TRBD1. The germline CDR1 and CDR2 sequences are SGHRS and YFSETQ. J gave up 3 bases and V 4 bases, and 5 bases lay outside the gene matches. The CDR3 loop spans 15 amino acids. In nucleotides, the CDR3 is TGCGCCAGCAGCCCGGACAGGGGTCTCTACAATGAGCAGTTCTTC. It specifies CASSPDRGLYNEQFF.

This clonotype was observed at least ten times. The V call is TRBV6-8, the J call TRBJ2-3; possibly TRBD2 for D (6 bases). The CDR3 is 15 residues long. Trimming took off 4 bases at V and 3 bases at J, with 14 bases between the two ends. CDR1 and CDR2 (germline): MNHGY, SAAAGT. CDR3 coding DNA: TGTGCCAGCAGTTCCCGACTAGTGTTGACAGATACGCAGTATTTT. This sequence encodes CASSSRLVLTDTQYF.

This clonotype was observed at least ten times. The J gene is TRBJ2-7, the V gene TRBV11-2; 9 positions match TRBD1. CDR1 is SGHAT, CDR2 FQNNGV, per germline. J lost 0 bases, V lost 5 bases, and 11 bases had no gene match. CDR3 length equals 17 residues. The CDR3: CASSPPGQGGGSYEQYF. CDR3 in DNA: TGTGCCAGCAGCCCGCCGGGACAGGGTGGAGGCTCCTACGAGCAGTACTTC.

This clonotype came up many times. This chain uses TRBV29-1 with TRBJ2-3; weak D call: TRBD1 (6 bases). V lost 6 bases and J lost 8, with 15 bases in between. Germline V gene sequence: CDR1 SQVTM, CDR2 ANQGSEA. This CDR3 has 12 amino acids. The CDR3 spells CSVTTGMGTQYF. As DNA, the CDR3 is TGCAGCGTAACGACAGGAATGGGTACGCAGTATTTT.

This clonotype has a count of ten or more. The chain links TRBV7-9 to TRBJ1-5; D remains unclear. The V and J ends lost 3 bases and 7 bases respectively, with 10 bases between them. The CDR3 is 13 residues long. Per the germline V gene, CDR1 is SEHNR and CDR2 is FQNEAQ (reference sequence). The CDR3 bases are TGTGCCAGCAGCTTGGGCCCTGGCCAGCCCCAGCATTTT. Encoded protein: CASSLGPGQPQHF.